Following are 4 T cell receptor beta chains from one sample sequenced in a study of blood T cell repertoires in COVID-19. Generated by immunoSEQ multiplex PCR, the TCRdb table keeps only in-frame clones and is missing some. This sample has tens of thousands of clones, with approximately 82% found just once. The sample was peripheral blood. These receptor sequences come from a man in his fifties or sixties with active or convalescent COVID-19.

This rearrangement joins TRBV5-1 to TRBJ2-5; 15 positions match TRBD2. The germline V gene has CDR1 SGHRS and CDR2 YFSETQ. V lost 2 bases to trimming and J lost 5 bases; unmatched junction nucleotides: 4. CDR3 size: 16 residues. Here the CDR3 DNA reads TGCGCCAGCAGCTTAGGGACTAGCGGGGGGCAGGAGACCCAGTACTTC. Protein: CASSLGTSGGQETQYF.

The rearrangement joins TRBV7-2 to TRBJ2-5, with TRBD2 identical over 10 bases. Losses at the gene ends were 3 bases for V and 2 bases for J; bases not matched to a gene: 3. Per germline, CDR1 SGHTA and CDR2 FQGNSA. There are 15 residues in the CDR3. The CDR3 protein is CASSFSGGLQETQYF. The CDR3 DNA follows: TGTGCCAGCAGCTTTAGCGGGGGGTTGCAAGAGACCCAGTACTTC.

This clone was counted a few times. The chain carries TRBV6-5 and TRBJ1-2; D is uncertain. Trimming left V 3 bases short and J 8 bases short, with 13 bases between. CDR3 length: 13 amino acids. Per the germline V gene, CDR1 is MNHEY and CDR2 is SVGAGI. The CDR3 protein is CASSYDGGGGYTF. In DNA, the CDR3 is TGTGCCAGCAGTTATGACGGCGGAGGGGGCTACACCTTC.

V is TRBV3-1 (or the pseudogene TRBV3-2) and J is TRBJ1-5, with D maybe TRBD1 (5 bases). The ends were cut back, 0 bases at V and 0 bases at J, with 9 bases in the middle. The CDR3 runs to 16 residues. Germline CDR1 is LGHDT and CDR2 is YNNKEL (reference sequence). The CDR3 spells CASSQDRVPSNQPQHF. The CDR3 coding sequence is TGTGCCAGCAGCCAAGACAGGGTTCCTAGCAATCAGCCCCAGCATTTT.